Listed below are T cell receptor beta chains from one sample, sequenced in a study of blood T cell repertoires in COVID-19. Method: immunoSEQ multiplex PCR; TCRdb's copy keeps in-frame clones and lacks some. The data contain approximately 250,000 clones, approximately 85% of them seen just once; the ten biggest clones take up over 5.5%. The sequenced sample consisted of peripheral blood. These receptors all come from a woman older than 75 with COVID-19, enrolled during active disease. CDR3s include the opening cysteine and the closing phenylalanine or tryptophan. A D gene is named only where the DNA matches it firmly. Not every row has a clone size; where given, it reads once, few, many or a size class.

V gene	D gene	J gene	clone size	CDR3 protein	CDR3 DNA
TRBV15	TRBD2	TRBJ2-1	once	CATSRVGRERGVYNEQFF	TGTGCCACCAGCAGAGTGGGCAGGGAGCGGGGGGTATACAATGAGCAGTTCTTC
TRBV28	NA	TRBJ1-5	NA	CASKRAGNQPQHF	TGTGCCAGCAAGAGGGCTGGCAATCAGCCCCAGCATTTT
TRBV7-8	NA	TRBJ1-6	few	CASSLASTVSNSPLHF	TGTGCCAGCAGCTTAGCTAGTACAGTAAGTAATTCACCCCTCCACTTT
TRBV3-1/TRBV3-2	NA	TRBJ1-1	NA	CASSQDNREGAEAFF	TGTGCCAGCAGCCAAGATAACAGGGAAGGCGCTGAAGCTTTCTTT
TRBV7-9	NA	TRBJ2-1	few	CASSLVGGAGYNEQFF	TGTGCCAGCAGCTTAGTGGGCGGGGCGGGGTACAATGAGCAGTTCTTC
TRBV7-8	NA	TRBJ2-7	NA	CASSLERKYEQYF	TGTGCCAGCAGCTTAGAGAGGAAATACGAGCAGTACTTC
TRBV4-3	NA	TRBJ2-2	NA	CASSQASNTGELFF	TGCGCCAGCAGCCAAGCTAGCAACACCGGGGAGCTGTTTTTT
TRBV18	NA	TRBJ2-5	NA	CASSPGTFQETQYF	TGTGCCAGCTCACCAGGGACTTTCCAAGAGACCCAGTACTTC
TRBV6-1	NA	TRBJ1-1	once	CASSEVGGEAFF	TGTGCCAGCAGTGAAGTGGGGGGTGAAGCTTTCTTT
TRBV30	NA	TRBJ2-2	NA	CAWSLGPNTGELFF	TGTGCCTGGAGTCTTGGGCCAAACACCGGGGAGCTGTTTTTT
TRBV4-2	TRBD2	TRBJ2-2	NA	CASSQDRASGGAIVRELFF	TGTGCCAGCAGCCAAGATAGGGCTAGCGGGGGGGCAATCGTCCGGGAGCTGTTTTTT
TRBV12-3/TRBV12-4	NA	TRBJ1-2	NA	CASSLGGGYTF	TGTGCCAGCAGTTTGGGGGGTGGCTACACCTTC
TRBV18	NA	TRBJ1-3	NA	CASSPQGDSGNTIYF	TGTGCCAGCTCACCACAGGGAGACTCTGGAAACACCATATATTTT
TRBV9	TRBD2	TRBJ2-7	NA	CASSETGGRNEQYF	TGTGCCAGCAGCGAGACGGGGGGGCGAAACGAGCAGTACTTC
TRBV7-6	NA	TRBJ1-5	NA	CASSLGTDSNQPQHF	TGTGCCAGCAGCTTAGGGACAGATAGCAATCAGCCCCAGCATTTT
TRBV6-6	TRBD1	TRBJ2-7	NA	CASSSPGQGSFSEQYF	TGTGCCAGCAGTTCCCCCGGACAGGGAAGTTTTTCCGAGCAGTACTTC
TRBV5-6	TRBD1	TRBJ1-5	NA	CASSRDRGRGQPQHF	TGTGCCAGCAGCCGGGACAGGGGGCGAGGACAGCCCCAGCATTTT
TRBV9	NA	TRBJ2-3	NA	CASSVDGRNTQYF	TGTGCCAGCAGCGTAGATGGTAGAAATACGCAGTATTTT
TRBV2	NA	TRBJ1-1	once	CASRKQGNTEAFF	TGTGCCAGCAGGAAACAGGGGAACACTGAAGCTTTCTTT
TRBV4-3	TRBD1	TRBJ1-6	NA	CASSRQTGGNSPLHF	TGCGCCAGCAGCCGGCAGACAGGGGGTAATTCACCCCTCCACTTT
TRBV7-8	NA	TRBJ2-3	NA	CASSLGTATDTQYF	TGTGCCAGCAGCTTAGGGACTGCCACAGATACGCAGTATTTT
TRBV5-1	NA	TRBJ1-2	NA	CASSPGSGRGYTF	TGCGCCAGCAGCCCGGGGTCGGGGAGAGGCTACACCTTC
TRBV2	NA	TRBJ2-5	NA	CASSGHSRQETQYF	TGTGCCAGCAGTGGTCACAGCAGACAAGAGACCCAGTACTTC
TRBV5-1	TRBD1	TRBJ1-4	NA	CASSSLTGGKEKLFF	TGCGCCAGCAGCTCATTGACAGGGGGCAAGGAAAAACTGTTTTTT
TRBV28	NA	TRBJ2-1	NA	CASSPDTNYNEQFF	TGTGCCAGCAGCCCGGACACCAACTACAATGAGCAGTTCTTC
TRBV28	TRBD2	TRBJ2-3	NA	CASSSTGGVFTNTQYF	TGTGCCAGCAGCTCAACCGGGGGGGTCTTTACTAATACGCAGTATTTT
TRBV2	NA	TRBJ1-1	NA	CASSETGTDTEAFF	TGTGCCAGCAGTGAGACAGGAACAGACACTGAAGCTTTCTTT
TRBV28	NA	TRBJ2-6	NA	CASSAGISGANVLTF	TGTGCCAGCTCTGCAGGGATCTCTGGGGCCAACGTCCTGACTTTC
TRBV4-1	NA	TRBJ1-2	NA	CASSQRGEGNGYTF	TGCGCCAGCAGCCAAAGAGGGGAGGGGAATGGCTACACCTTC
TRBV7-2	NA	TRBJ1-4	NA	CASSQNAGYEKLFF	TGTGCCAGCAGCCAAAACGCAGGGTATGAAAAACTGTTTTTT
TRBV6-1	NA	TRBJ1-5	NA	CASSEGRGKTTFIRQPQHF	TGTGCCAGCAGTGAAGGCAGGGGCAAAACCACGTTCATACGTCAGCCCCAGCATTTT
TRBV4-3	TRBD1	TRBJ1-6	NA	CASSQDVAGGYNSPLHF	TGCGCCAGCAGCCAAGATGTGGCAGGGGGCTATAATTCACCCCTCCACTTT
TRBV10-2	TRBD1	TRBJ1-5	NA	CASTSDRAQPQHF	TGCGCCAGCACTTCGGACAGGGCTCAGCCCCAGCATTTT